Sequencing of this TCR beta chain was carried out in a study of regulatory T cells in long-lasting Graves disease. The authors built TCR beta libraries using iRepertoire HTBI primers and Arm-PCR of CDR3 regions. TCRdb itself ran the multiplex PCR reads through MiXCR, one entry per CDR3 protein. The repertoire holds about 540,000 distinct CDR3 sequences, with roughly 14% as singletons. Time point in this sample: newly diagnosed GD, antithyroid drugs for less than 3 months. Following extraction of RNA from PBMCs, that RNA was used to make the TCR library. Patients with Graves' disease were diagnosed by American Thyroid Association guidelines. CDR3 length equals 17 residues. Germline V lookup: CDR1 MRHNA, CDR2 SNTAGT. V was trimmed by 0 bases and J by 0 bases, leaving 9 bases between them. This sample was also put to use in a study of T cells in Graves' hyperthyroidism and ophthalmopathy.

Here the sequenced sample was peripheral blood mononuclear cells (PBMCs), taken at new diagnosis, from a patient treated with antithyroid drugs. The rearrangement links TRBV6-4 to TRBJ2-6; tentatively, D is TRBD1 or TRBD2 (6 bases each). This sequence originates from a man younger than 45 with Graves disease. CDR3 sequence (DNA): TGTGCCAGCAGTGACTCGGAGGGGGGCTCTGGGGCCAACGTCCTGACTTTC. Its protein product is CASSDSEGGSGANVLTF.